The rows below give T cell receptor beta chains drawn from one sample of a study of radiotherapy plus CTLA-4 blockade in lung cancer. TCRdb keeps only in-frame clones here, not all; method: immunoSEQ multiplex PCR. Of tens of thousands of clones in the sample, 63% are singletons; the top ten hold around 18%. Source: peripheral blood, taken from a patient treated with radiotherapy plus ipilimumab. These receptors all stem from a human donor with non-small cell lung cancer who had a partial response to radiotherapy plus ipilimumab. CDR3s include the opening cysteine and the closing phenylalanine or tryptophan. A D gene is named only where the DNA matches it firmly. Clone sizes are given selectively: once, few, many, or a class where the clone is expanded.

TRBD1	TRBV14	NA	TRBJ2-2	TGTGCCAGCAGCCAGACAGGGAGCACCGGGGAGCTGTTTTTT	CASSQTGSTGELFF
NA	TRBV6-5	NA	TRBJ1-2	TGTGCCAGCCTTGCTCCGGGACTAGTTAATGGCTACACCTTC	CASLAPGLVNGYTF
TRBD1	TRBV5-1	few	TRBJ2-3	TGCGCCAGCAGTCCTTTTCCGGGACAGGGGACAGATACGCAGTATTTT	CASSPFPGQGTDTQYF
NA	TRBV2	NA	TRBJ2-2	TGTGCCAGCAGCGCGGAGGCCGGGGAGCTGTTTTTT	CASSAEAGELFF
TRBD1	TRBV18	NA	TRBJ1-5	TGTGCCAGCTCACCCAAGACAGGGCCAGATCAGCCCCAGCATTTT	CASSPKTGPDQPQHF
TRBD2	TRBV30	NA	TRBJ2-3	TGTGCCTCTCCCACGACTAGCGGGGGGGCCGGGACGCAGTATTTT	CASPTTSGGAGTQYF
NA	TRBV18	NA	TRBJ1-2	TGTGCCAGCTCAGCTCATGCAGAGGGTGGCTACACCTTC	CASSAHAEGGYTF
NA	TRBV7-6	NA	TRBJ2-7	TGTGCCAGCAGCTTTTCATTGGGGGCAAAGACCTACGAGCAGTACTTC	CASSFSLGAKTYEQYF
NA	TRBV7-9	few	TRBJ2-7	TGTGCCAGCAGCTTAGGTGGCAGGGTACGCGAGCAGTACTTC	CASSLGGRVREQYF
TRBD2	TRBV2	NA	TRBJ2-5	TGTGCCAGCAAGCTAGCGGGTATCCAAGAGACCCAGTACTTC	CASKLAGIQETQYF
TRBD1	TRBV6-1	NA	TRBJ2-3	TGTGCCAGCAGACCCGGGACAGAAAAAGATACGCAGTATTTT	CASRPGTEKDTQYF
TRBD1	TRBV7-2	NA	TRBJ2-1	TGTGCCAGCAGCTTGGGACAGAGCAATGAGCAGTTCTTC	CASSLGQSNEQFF
NA	TRBV6-6	NA	TRBJ1-2	TGTGCCAGCAGTACCTGGGAGTCGGAAGGCTACACCTTC	CASSTWESEGYTF
NA	TRBV5-1	NA	TRBJ2-3	TGCGCCAGCAGCTTGGAGGGGAGCACAGATACGCAGTATTTT	CASSLEGSTDTQYF
NA	TRBV5-1	NA	TRBJ1-1	TGCGCCAGCAGCTTAGCGGTCGTGAACACTGAAGCTTTCTTT	CASSLAVVNTEAFF
TRBD1	TRBV19	NA	TRBJ1-1	TGTGCCACTGAACCATTGACAGGGGGCTTAAGCACTGAAGCTTTCTTT	CATEPLTGGLSTEAFF
TRBD2	TRBV30	NA	TRBJ2-7	TGTGCCTGGAGCCTAAGTAAGCGGGGACCTTACTACGAGCAGTACTTC	CAWSLSKRGPYYEQYF
TRBD1	TRBV6-5	NA	TRBJ1-6	TGTGCCAGCAGTTTGGGACAGGGGAATTCACCCCTCCACTTT	CASSLGQGNSPLHF
NA	TRBV5-8	NA	TRBJ2-7	TGTGCCAGCAGCTTGTACAGGGAGCCCTACGAGCAGTACTTC	CASSLYREPYEQYF
TRBD1	TRBV25-1	few	TRBJ2-2	TGTGCCAGTGGACAGGGAGGCACCGGGGAGCTGTTTTTT	CASGQGGTGELFF
TRBD1	TRBV19	NA	TRBJ1-2	TGTGCCAGTAGTATAACCCTCACAGGGGGAGGTGGCTACACCTTC	CASSITLTGGGGYTF
TRBD1	TRBV2	NA	TRBJ1-1	TGTGCCAGCAGTGAATTCGGGACAGGTAACACTGAAGCTTTCTTT	CASSEFGTGNTEAFF
NA	TRBV6-5	few	TRBJ2-1	TGTGCCAGCAGGCCCCGGGACTCCAATGAGCAGTTCTTC	CASRPRDSNEQFF
NA	TRBV7-9	few	TRBJ2-7	TGTGCCAGCAGCCTCGGGACATTATCCATATCGGCCGAGCAGTACTTC	CASSLGTLSISAEQYF
TRBD1	TRBV4-3	large	TRBJ1-3	TGCGCCAGCAGCCAAGACTACCAAGGGACGGGGGACAGCCTCTTCTCTGGAAACACCATATATTTT	CASSQDYQGTGDSLFSGNTIYF
TRBD2	TRBV4-3	NA	TRBJ2-1	TGCGCCAGCAGCCAAGCTGGGACTAGCGACAATGAGCAGTTCTTC	CASSQAGTSDNEQFF
TRBD1	TRBV5-1	NA	TRBJ2-5	TGCGCCAGCTCACAGGGGTTCCAAGAGACCCAGTACTTC	CASSQGFQETQYF
TRBD1	TRBV5-1	NA	TRBJ1-3	TGCGCCAGCAGCTTCAATCCGGGACAGTCAGGAAACACCATATATTTT	CASSFNPGQSGNTIYF
TRBD2	TRBV9	NA	TRBJ2-1	TGTGCCAGCAGCGTAGCTACGGGTAGCGGGAGGGAATCGAAGCAGTTCTTC	CASSVATGSGRESKQFF
NA	TRBV7-6	NA	TRBJ2-2	TGTGCCAGCAGCTTAGTGAGACAGAACACCGGGGAGCTGTTTTTT	CASSLVRQNTGELFF